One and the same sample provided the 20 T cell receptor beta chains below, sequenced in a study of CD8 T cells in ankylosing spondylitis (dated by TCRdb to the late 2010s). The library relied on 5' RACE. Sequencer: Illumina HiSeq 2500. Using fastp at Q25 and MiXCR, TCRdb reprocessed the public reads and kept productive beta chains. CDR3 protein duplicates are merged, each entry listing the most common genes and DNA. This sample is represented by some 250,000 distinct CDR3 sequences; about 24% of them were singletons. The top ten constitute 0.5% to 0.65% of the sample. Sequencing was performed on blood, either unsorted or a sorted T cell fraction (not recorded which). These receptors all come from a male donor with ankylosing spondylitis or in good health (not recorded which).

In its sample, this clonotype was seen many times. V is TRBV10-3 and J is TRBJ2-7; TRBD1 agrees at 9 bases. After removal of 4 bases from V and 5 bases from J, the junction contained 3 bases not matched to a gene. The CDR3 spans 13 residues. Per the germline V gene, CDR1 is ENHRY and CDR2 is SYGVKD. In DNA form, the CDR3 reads TGTGCCATCAGTGGGGGACAGGGTGACGAGCAGTACTTC. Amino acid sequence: CAISGGQGDEQYF.

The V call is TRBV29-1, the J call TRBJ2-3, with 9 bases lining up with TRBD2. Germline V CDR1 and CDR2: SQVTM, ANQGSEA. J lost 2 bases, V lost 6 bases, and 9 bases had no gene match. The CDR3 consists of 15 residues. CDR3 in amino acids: CSVTGSGGPTDTQYF. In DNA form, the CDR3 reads TGCAGCGTAACGGGTAGCGGGGGCCCCACAGATACGCAGTATTTT.

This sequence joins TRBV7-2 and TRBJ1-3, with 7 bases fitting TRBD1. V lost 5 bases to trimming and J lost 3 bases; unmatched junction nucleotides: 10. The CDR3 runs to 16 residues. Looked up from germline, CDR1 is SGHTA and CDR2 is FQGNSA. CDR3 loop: CASSVRTGAGGNTIYF. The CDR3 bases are TGTGCCAGCAGCGTGCGAACAGGGGCGGGTGGAAACACCATATATTTT.

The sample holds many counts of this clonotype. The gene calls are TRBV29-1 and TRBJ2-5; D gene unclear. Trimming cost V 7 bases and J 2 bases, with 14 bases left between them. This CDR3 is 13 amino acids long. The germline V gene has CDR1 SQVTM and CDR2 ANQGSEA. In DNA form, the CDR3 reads TGCAGCGCTGCAGGATCTGGGCAAGAGACCCAGTACTTC. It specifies CSAAGSGQETQYF.

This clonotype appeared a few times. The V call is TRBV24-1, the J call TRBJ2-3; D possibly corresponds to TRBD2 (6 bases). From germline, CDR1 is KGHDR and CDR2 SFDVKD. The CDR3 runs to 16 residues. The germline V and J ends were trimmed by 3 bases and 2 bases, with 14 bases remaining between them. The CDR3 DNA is TGTGCCACCAGTGATAGGGACTCTTACCCCACAGATACGCAGTATTTT. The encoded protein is CATSDRDSYPTDTQYF.

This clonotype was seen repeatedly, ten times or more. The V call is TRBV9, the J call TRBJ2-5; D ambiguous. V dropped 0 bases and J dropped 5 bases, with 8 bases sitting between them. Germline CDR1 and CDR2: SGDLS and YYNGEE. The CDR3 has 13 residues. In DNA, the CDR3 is TGTGCCAGCAGCGTAGGTTCGGAGGAGACCCAGTACTTC. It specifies CASSVGSEETQYF.

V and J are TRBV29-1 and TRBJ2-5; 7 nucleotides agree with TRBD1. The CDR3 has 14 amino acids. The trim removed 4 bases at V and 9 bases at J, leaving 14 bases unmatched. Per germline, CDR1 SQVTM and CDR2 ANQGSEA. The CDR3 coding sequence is TGCAGCGTTGCAGAGACAGGGTCGATCGTGGCCCAGTACTTC. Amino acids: CSVAETGSIVAQYF.

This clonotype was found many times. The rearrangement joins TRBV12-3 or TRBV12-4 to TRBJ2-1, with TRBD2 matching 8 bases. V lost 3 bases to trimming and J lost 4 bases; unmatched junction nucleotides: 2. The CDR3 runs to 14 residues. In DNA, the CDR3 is TGTGCCAGCAGTTTGCTAGCGGGTTACAATGAGCAGTTCTTC. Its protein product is CASSLLAGYNEQFF.

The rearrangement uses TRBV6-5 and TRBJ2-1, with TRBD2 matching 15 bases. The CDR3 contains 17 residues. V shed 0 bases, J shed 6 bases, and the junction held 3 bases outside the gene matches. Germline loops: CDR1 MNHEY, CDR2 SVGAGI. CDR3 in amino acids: CASSYSWTSGGANEQFF. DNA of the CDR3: TGTGCCAGCAGTTACTCTTGGACTAGCGGGGGGGCCAATGAGCAGTTCTTC.

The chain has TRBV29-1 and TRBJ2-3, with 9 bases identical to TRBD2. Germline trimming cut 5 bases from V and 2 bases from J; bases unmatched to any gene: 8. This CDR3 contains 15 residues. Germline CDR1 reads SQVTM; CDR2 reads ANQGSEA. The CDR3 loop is CSVKETSGFTDTQYF. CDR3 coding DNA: TGCAGCGTTAAGGAGACTAGCGGATTCACAGATACGCAGTATTTT.

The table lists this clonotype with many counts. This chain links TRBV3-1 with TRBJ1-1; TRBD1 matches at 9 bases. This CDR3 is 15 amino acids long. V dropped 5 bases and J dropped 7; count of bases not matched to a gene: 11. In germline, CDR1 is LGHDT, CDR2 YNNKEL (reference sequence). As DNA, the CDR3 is TGTGCCAGCAGCAAAAGTCGGACAGGGGTAGGTGAAGCTTTCTTT. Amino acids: CASSKSRTGVGEAFF.

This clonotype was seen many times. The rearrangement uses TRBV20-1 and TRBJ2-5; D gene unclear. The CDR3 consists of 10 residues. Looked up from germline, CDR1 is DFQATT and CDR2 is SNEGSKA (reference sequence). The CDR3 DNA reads TGCAGGGCCGATCAAGAGACCCAGTACTTC. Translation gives CRADQETQYF.

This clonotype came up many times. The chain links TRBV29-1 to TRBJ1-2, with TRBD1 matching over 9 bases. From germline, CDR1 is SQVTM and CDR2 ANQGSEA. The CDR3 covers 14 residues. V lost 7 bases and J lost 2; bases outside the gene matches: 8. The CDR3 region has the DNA TGCAGCGCTACTGGACAGGGGAAGAACTATGGCTACACCTTC. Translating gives CSATGQGKNYGYTF.

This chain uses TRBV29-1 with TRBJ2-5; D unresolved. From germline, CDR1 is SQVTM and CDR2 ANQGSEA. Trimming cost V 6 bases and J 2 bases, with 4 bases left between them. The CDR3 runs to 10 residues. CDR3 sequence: CSVVQETQYF. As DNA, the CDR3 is TGCAGCGTAGTTCAAGAGACCCAGTACTTC.

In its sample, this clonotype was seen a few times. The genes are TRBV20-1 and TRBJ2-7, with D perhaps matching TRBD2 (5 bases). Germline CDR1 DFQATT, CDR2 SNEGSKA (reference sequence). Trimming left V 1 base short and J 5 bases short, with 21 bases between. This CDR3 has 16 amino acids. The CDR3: CSARGHREAHRDEQYF. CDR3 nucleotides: TGCAGTGCTAGAGGTCACCGGGAAGCCCATAGGGACGAGCAGTACTTC.

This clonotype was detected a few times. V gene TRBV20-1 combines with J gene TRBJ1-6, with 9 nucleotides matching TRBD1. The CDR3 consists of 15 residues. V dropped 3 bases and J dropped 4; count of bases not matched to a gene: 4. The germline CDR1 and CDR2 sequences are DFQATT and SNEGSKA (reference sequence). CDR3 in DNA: TGCAGTGCTAGGGCAGGACAGGGGTATAATTCACCCCTCCACTTT. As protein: CSARAGQGYNSPLHF.

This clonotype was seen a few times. CDR3 sequence (DNA): TGCAGTGCTAGAGATATTGGGCGGGGGGGGACCTCCTACGAGCAGTACTTC. Protein product: CSARDIGRGGTSYEQYF. The rearrangement joins TRBV20-1 to TRBJ2-7, with 9 bases identical to TRBD2. CDR1 DFQATT and CDR2 SNEGSKA come from the germline V gene (reference sequence). The junction had 9 bases not matched to a gene; V was cut back by 0 bases and J by 0 bases. The CDR3 sequence is 17 residues long.

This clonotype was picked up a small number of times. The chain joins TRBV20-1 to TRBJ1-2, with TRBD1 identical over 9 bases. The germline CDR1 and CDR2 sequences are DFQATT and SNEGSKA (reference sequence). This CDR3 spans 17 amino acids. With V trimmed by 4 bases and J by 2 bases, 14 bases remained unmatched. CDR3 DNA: TGCAGTGCTAAGGGAGGTGACAGGGGGGATATAAACTATGGCTACACCTTC. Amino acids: CSAKGGDRGDINYGYTF.

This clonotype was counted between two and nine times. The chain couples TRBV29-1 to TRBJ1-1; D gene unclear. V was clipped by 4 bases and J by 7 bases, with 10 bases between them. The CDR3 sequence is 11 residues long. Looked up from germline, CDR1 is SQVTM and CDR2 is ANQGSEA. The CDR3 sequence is CSVGLMDEAFF. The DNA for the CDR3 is TGCAGCGTTGGACTTATGGATGAAGCTTTCTTT.

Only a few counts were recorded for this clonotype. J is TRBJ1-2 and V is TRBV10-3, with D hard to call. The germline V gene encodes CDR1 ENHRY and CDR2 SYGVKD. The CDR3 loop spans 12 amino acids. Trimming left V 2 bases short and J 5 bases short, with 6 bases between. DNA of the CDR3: TGTGCCATCAGTGAGATAGGGTATGGCTACACCTTC. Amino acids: CAISEIGYGYTF.